Detailed here is one TCR beta chain. This clonotype was seen ten or more times. Its antigen is not yet known. No base-level quality is on record; no much larger clone is a single base apart. Library creation used 5' RACE. The data were produced on an Illumina HiSeq 2500. A second PCR of roughly 6 to 11 cycles was run with a J-beta primer mix and a sample-barcoded 5' primer. A unique molecular identifier was introduced onto each TCR beta cDNA molecule by a template-switch 5' adaptor carrying 12 random nucleotides. Each sample yielded at least 3 million CDR3-containing paired-end reads. The Mint cDNA synthesis kit, primed by a TRBC-specific oligonucleotide, was used to synthesize first-strand cDNA from all RNA. All cDNA was treated with uracil-DNA glycosylase and then went through a first 18-cycle PCR with the universal primers M1SS and BC2_uni_R. In the paper's pipeline: Each sample was normalized by randomly selecting 1 million high-quality reads, each carrying a distinct molecular identifier. Reads with shared molecular identifiers were discarded instead of being binned into consensus sequences. CDR3 identification, clonotype clustering and error correction used MiTCR with a Q25 quality threshold and the strictest error-elimination algorithm. A nonparametric unseen species model with Euler transformation was used to estimate a lower bound on total TCR beta diversity. The raw public data were reprocessed by TCRdb itself: fastp quality trimming at Q25, MiXCR clonotype calling, in-frame beta chains only. Rows are unified per CDR3 protein, each entry keeping the most common DNA and genes. TCRdb's processing, not the authors' own work, is the source of the V and J calls. The sample table records 630,000 or so distinct CDR3 sequences; about 30% of these occur just once. The biggest ten clones account for 15% of the sample.

In the germline V gene, CDR1 corresponds to MNHNS and CDR2 to SASEGT. V is reduced by 6 bases and J by 4 bases, leaving a spacing of 6 bases between them. From its cysteine to its phenylalanine, the CDR3 spans 11 amino acids. The sequence is cut down to CDR3 DNA, 33 bases in frame from base 1. The data originate from a study of blood T cells in healthy people across ages (dated by TCRdb to the mid-2010s). With respect to the entire study: In model experiments, template switching captured roughly one uniquely barcoded TCR beta cDNA molecule for every two T cells. Using deep sequencing normalized with unique cDNA molecular identifiers, the study measured how TCR beta repertoire diversity changes with age. For two donors (one aged 18 to 30 and one aged 80 or older), the study analyzed two additional independent replicas of 1 million unique cDNA reads from the same blood draw. Donors of different ages were randomly distributed across sequencing lanes to avoid experimental bias. Four age groups were formed from the donors: young (average 16 years), middle-aged (more than 35), aged (under 70) and long-lived (less than 85). What the work shows at the level of the full study, not this receptor alone: Because the CMV infection status of the donors was unknown, age-related changes in expanded clonotypes may potentially have been confounded. Estimates of total diversity based on one million sequenced T cells were considered lower bounds and underestimates. Conclusive comparison of naive and antigen-experienced compartments was prevented by the profiling of bulk unsorted PBMCs. A strong correlation was found between observed TCR beta diversity and the percentage of naive T cells measured by flow cytometry. Observed TCR beta diversity per million T cells fell roughly linearly with age, and a significant reduction was already apparent by age about 43. Compared with the aged group, the long-lived group had more naive CD4+ T cells, fewer expanded clones and increased TCR diversity, a pattern suggesting age selection.

The donors were about 40 Caucasian individuals from Russia, aged roughly 6 to 100 years, who were systemically healthy. Each donor gave ten milliliters of peripheral blood, collected into EDTA-treated Vacutainer tubes. Ficoll-Paque density-gradient centrifugation was used to isolate PBMCs, with at least 6 million obtained per sample. Total RNA, at least 5 micrograms per sample, was extracted from PBMCs with Trizol reagent. For every donor, an aliquot of PBMCs went through flow cytometry to measure the percentages of naive CD45RAhigh/CD27high T cells. The chain was built from TRBV6-1 and TRBJ1-1; the D gene is not confidently resolved. The TCR originated in a woman of 80 years or more in good health. Donor details come from another sample of the same person, matched by shared clones. The sample taken for sequencing was blood. The DNA sequence is given as TGTGCCAGCAGCCTTACCACTGAAGCTTTCTTT. It translates to CASSLTTEAFF.